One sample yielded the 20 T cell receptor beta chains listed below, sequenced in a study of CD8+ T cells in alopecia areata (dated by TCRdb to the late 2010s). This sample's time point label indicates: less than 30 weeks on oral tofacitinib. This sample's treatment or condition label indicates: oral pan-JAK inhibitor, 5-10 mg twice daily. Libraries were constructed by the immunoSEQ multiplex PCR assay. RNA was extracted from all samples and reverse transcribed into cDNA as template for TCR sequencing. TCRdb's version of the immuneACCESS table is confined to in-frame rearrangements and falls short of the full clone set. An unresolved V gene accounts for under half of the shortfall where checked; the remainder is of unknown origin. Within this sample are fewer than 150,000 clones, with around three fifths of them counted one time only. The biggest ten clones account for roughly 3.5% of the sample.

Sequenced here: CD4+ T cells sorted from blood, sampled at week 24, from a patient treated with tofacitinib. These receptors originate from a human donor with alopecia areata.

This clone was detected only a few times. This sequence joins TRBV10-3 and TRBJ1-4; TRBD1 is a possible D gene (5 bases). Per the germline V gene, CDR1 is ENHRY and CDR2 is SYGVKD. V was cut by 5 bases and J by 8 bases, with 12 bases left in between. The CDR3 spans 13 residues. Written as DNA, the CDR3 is TGTGCCATCAGTTTGGGGGATCGGGAAAAACTGTTTTTT. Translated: CAISLGDREKLFF.

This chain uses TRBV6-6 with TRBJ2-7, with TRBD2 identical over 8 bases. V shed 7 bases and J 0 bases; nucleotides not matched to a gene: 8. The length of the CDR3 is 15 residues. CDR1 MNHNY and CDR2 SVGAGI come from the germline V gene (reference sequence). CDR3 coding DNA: TGTGCCAGCACCTACGGCGGGGGGAGCTCCTACGAGCAGTACTTC. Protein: CASTYGGGSSYEQYF.

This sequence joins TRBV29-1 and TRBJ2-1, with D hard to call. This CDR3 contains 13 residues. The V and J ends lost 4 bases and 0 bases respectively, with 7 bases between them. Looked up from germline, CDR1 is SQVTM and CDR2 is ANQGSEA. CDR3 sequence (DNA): TGCAGCGTTGTTCTATACTCCTACAATGAGCAGTTCTTC. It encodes CSVVLYSYNEQFF.

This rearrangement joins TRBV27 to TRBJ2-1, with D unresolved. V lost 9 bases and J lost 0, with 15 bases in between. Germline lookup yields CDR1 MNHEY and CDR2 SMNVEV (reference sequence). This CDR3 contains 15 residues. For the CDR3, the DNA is TGTGCCAGAAGACTCGGCGAAAACTCCTACAATGAGCAGTTCTTC. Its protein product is CARRLGENSYNEQFF.

The CDR3: CASSPQGIITDTQYF. The CDR3, as DNA: TGTGCCAGCAGTCCCCAGGGAATCATCACAGATACGCAGTATTTT. V gene TRBV2 combines with J gene TRBJ2-3, with D perhaps TRBD1 (5 bases). The V end was cut by 5 bases, the J end by 2 bases, with 14 bases between. Germline loops: CDR1 SNHLY, CDR2 FYNNEI. The CDR3 totals 15 residues. Full variable domain (remainder filled in from reference TRBV2 and TRBJ2-3): EPEVTQTPSHQVTQMGQEVILRCVPISNHLYFYWYRQILGQKVEFLVSFYNNEISEKSEIFDDQFSVERPDGSNFTLKIRSTKLEDSAMYFCASSPQGIITDTQYFGPGTRLTVL.

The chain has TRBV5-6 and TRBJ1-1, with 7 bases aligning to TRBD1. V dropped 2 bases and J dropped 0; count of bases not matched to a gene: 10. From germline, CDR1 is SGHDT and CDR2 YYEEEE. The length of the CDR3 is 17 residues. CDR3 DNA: TGTGCCAGCAGCTTATTACAGGGGCCATGGATGAACACTGAAGCTTTCTTT. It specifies CASSLLQGPWMNTEAFF.

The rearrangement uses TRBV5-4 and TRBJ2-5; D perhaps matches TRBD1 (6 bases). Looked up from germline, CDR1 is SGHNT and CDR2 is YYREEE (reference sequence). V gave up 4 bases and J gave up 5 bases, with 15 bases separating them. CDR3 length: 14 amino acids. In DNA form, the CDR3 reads TGTGCCAGCAGCGTCTGGACAGCTAGGGAGACCCAGTACTTC. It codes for CASSVWTARETQYF. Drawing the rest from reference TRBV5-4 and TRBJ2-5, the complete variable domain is ETGVTQSPTHLIKTRGQQVTLRCSSQSGHNTVSWYQQALGQGPQFIFQYYREEENGRGNFPPRFSGLQFPNYSSELNVNALELDDSALYLCASSVWTARETQYFGPGTRLLVL.

The CDR3 reads CAWSRGVDNSPLHF. Written as DNA, the CDR3 is TGTGCCTGGAGTAGAGGGGTCGATAATTCACCCCTCCACTTT. The genes are TRBV30 and TRBJ1-6; D is perhaps TRBD1 (5 bases). The CDR3 runs to 14 residues. Deletions cut 2 bases from V and 5 bases from J, with 10 bases between. Per germline, CDR1 GTSNPN and CDR2 SVGIG (reference sequence).

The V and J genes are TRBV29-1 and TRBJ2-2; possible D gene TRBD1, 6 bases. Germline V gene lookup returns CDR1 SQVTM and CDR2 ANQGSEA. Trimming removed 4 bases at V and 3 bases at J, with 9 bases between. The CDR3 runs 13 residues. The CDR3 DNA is TGCAGCGTTGGGGACACCCACACCGGGGAGCTGTTTTTT. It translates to CSVGDTHTGELFF.

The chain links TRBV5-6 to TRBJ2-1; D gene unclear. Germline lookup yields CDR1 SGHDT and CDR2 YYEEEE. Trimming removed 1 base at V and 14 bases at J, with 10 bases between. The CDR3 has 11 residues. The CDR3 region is CASSLTEVEFF. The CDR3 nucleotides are TGTGCCAGCAGCTTGACAGAGGTTGAGTTCTTC.

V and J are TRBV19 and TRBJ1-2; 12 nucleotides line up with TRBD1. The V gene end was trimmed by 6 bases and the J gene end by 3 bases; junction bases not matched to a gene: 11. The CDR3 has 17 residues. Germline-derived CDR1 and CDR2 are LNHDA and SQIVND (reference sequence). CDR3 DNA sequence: TGTGCCAGTAGCCCCCTGGGACAGGGGGCAGGTGACTATGGCTACACCTTC. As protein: CASSPLGQGAGDYGYTF.

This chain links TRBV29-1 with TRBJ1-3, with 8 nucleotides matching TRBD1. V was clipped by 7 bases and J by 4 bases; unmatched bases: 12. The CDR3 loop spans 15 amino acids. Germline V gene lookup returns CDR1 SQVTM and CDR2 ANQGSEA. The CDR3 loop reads CSALGMDRDGNTIYF. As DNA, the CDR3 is TGCAGCGCTCTTGGCATGGACAGGGACGGAAACACCATATATTTT.

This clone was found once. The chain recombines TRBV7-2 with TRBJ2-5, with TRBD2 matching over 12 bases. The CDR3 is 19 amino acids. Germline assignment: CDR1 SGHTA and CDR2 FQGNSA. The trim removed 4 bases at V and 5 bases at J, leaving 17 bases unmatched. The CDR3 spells CASSSLATSGGHSRETQYF. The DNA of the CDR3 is TGTGCCAGCAGCTCACTCGCGACTAGCGGGGGACACTCGAGGGAGACCCAGTACTTC.

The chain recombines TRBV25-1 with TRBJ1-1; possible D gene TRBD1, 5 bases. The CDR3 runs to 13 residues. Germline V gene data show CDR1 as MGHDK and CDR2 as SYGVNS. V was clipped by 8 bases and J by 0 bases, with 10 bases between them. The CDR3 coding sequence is TGTGCCAGCGGGAGGGACCTGAACACTGAAGCTTTCTTT. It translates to CASGRDLNTEAFF. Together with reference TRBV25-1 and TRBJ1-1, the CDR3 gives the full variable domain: EADIYQTPRYLVIGTGKKITLECSQTMGHDKMYWYQQDPGMELHLIHYSYGVNSTEKGDLSSESTVSRIRTEHFPLTLESARPSHTSQYLCASGRDLNTEAFFGQGTRLTVV.

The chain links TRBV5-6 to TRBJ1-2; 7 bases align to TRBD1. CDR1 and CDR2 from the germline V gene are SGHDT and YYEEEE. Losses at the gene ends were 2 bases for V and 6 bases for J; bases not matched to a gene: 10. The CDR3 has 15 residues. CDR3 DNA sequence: TGTGCCAGCAGCTTTTCGACAGGGCATCGGGATGGCTACACCTTC. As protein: CASSFSTGHRDGYTF. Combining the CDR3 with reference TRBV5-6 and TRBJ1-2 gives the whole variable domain DAGVTQSPTHLIKTRGQQVTLRCSPKSGHDTVSWYQQALGQGPQFIFQYYEEEERQRGNFPDRFSGHQFPNYSSELNVNALLLGDSALYLCASSFSTGHRDGYTFGSGTRLTVV.

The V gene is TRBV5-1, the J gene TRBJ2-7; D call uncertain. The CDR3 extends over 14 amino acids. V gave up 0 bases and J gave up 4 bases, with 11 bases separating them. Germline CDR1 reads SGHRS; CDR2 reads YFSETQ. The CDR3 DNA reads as TGCGCCAGCAGCTTGGCCTCCCCCCGATACGAGCAGTACTTC. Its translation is CASSLASPRYEQYF.

This CDR3 is CASRNREREKLFF. In nucleotides, the CDR3 is TGTGCCAGCCGAAACAGGGAACGGGAAAAACTGTTTTTT. The chain recombines TRBV19 with TRBJ1-4; TRBD1 might be the D (6 bases). CDR1 is LNHDA and CDR2 is SQIVND in the germline V gene (reference sequence). V was pared by 9 bases and J by 8 bases, with 16 bases between. The CDR3 is made up of 13 amino acids.

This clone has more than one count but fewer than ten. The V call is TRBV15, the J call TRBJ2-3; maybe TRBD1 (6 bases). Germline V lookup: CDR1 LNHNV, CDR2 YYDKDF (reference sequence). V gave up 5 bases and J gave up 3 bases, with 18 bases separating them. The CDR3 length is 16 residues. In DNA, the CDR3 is TGTGCCACCAGCTCGAACTTCAGGGGAAGGACAGATACGCAGTATTTT. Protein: CATSSNFRGRTDTQYF.

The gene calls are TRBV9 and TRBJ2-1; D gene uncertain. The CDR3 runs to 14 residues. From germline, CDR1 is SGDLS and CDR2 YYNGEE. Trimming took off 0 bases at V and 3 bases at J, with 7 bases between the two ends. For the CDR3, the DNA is TGTGCCAGCAGCGTAGGTCTGGGCTACAATGAGCAGTTCTTC. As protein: CASSVGLGYNEQFF.

As DNA, the CDR3 is TGCAGCGTTGGTGGGGGCTTGGGAGACACTGAAGCTTTCTTT. The encoded protein is CSVGGGLGDTEAFF. V usage is TRBV29-1 and J usage is TRBJ1-1; TRBD1 is a possible D gene (6 bases). The V and J ends lost 4 bases and 3 bases respectively, with 15 bases between them. The V gene's germline CDR1 is SQVTM and CDR2 ANQGSEA. The CDR3 totals 14 residues.